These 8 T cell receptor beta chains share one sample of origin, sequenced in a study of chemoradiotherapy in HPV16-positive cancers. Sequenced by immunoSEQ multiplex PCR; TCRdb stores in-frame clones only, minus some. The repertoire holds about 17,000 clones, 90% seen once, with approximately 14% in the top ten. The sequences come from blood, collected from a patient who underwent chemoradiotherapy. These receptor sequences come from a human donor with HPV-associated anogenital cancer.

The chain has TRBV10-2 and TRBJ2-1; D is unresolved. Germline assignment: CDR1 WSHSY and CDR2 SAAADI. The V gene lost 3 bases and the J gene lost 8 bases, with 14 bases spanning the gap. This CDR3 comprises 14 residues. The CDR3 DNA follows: TGCGCCAGCAGTGATAGGGCTAGAGGTTATGAGCAGTTCTTC. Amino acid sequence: CASSDRARGYEQFF.

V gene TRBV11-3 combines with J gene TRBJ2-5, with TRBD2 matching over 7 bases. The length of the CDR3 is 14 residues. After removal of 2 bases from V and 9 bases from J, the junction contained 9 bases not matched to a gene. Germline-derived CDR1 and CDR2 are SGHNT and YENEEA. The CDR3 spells CASSLSSGPMAQYF. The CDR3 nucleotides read TGTGCCAGCAGCTTATCTAGCGGCCCAATGGCCCAGTACTTC.

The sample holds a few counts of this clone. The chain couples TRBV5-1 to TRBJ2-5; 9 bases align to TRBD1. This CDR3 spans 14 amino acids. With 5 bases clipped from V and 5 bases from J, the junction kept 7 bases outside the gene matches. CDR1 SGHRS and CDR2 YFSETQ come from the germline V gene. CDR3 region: CASSFYRGHETQYF. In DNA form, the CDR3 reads TGCGCCAGCAGTTTTTACAGGGGGCACGAGACCCAGTACTTC. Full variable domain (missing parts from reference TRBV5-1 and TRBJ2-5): KAGVTQTPRYLIKTRGQQVTLSCSPISGHRSVSWYQQTPGQGLQFLFEYFSETQRNKGNFPGRFSGRQFSNSRSEMNVSTLELGDSALYLCASSFYRGHETQYFGPGTRLLVL.

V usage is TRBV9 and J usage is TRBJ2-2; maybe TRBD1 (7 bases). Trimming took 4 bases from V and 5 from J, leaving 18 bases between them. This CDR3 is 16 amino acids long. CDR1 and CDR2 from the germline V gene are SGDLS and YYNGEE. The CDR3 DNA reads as TGTGCCAGCAGCTCATATGGAGGGGGCGGAACCGGGGAGCTGTTTTTT. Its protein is CASSSYGGGGTGELFF.

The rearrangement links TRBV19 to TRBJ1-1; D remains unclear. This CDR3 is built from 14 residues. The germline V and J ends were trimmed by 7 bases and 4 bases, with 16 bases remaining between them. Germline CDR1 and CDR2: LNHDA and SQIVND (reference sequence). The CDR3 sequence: CASIRDGGFTEAFF. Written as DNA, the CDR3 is TGTGCCAGTATAAGGGATGGCGGATTCACTGAAGCTTTCTTT.

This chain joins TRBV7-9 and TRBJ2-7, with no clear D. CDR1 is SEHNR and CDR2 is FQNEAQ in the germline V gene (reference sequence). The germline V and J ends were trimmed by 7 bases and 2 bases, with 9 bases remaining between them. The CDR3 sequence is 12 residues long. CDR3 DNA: TGTGCCAGCACAAAAAGCCCCTACGAGCAGTACTTC. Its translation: CASTKSPYEQYF.

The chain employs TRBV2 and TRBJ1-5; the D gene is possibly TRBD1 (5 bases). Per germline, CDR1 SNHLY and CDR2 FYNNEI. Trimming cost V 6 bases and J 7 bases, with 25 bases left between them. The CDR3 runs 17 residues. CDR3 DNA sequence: TGTGCCAGCAGGCTGGGTATGTCAGGGAGGTACCAGCAGCCCCAGCATTTT. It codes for CASRLGMSGRYQQPQHF.

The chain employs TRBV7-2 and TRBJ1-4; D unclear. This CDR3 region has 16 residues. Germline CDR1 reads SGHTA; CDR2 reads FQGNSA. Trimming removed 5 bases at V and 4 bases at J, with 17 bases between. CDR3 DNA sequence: TGTGCCAGCAGCCCACGCGGGCAGTACTATAATGAAAAACTGTTTTTT. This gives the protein CASSPRGQYYNEKLFF.